This TCR beta chain was sequenced in a study of cytomegalovirus exposure and HLA in healthy donors. Whole-study findings and limits: Solely CMV serostatus was available to characterize immune exposure. TCR beta V segments were, for the most part, productive about 87% or about 30% of the time in an earlier analysis. As a later analysis showed, a missense DCLRE1C variant was linked to trimming of TCR beta V- and J-genes.

Both 60 Vbeta primers and 13 Jbeta primers went into the PCR. TCRdb keeps only in-frame clones here, not all; method: immunoSEQ multiplex PCR. The sample has around 140,000 clones; 65% to 90% are singletons. On this clone itself: Its antigen is unidentified.

After removal of 7 bases from V and 1 base from J, the junction contained 1 base not matched to a gene. Germline CDR1 MNHNS, CDR2 SASEGT. CDR3 length: 13 residues. Input material: PBMCs. The receptor comes from a woman aged 25 to 39 in good health and CMV-seronegative. This chain joins TRBV6-1 and TRBJ2-1, with 7 positions matching TRBD2. The CDR3 sequence is CASTGGSYNEQFF. CDR3 sequence (DNA): TGTGCCAGCACGGGGGGTTCCTACAATGAGCAGTTCTTC.